The 24 T cell receptor beta chains in this list originate from one sample, sequenced in a study of response to subunit inactivated influenza vaccine. TCRdb re-called the RT-PCR reads with MiXCR, one entry per CDR3 protein. Among 400,000 to 650,000 distinct CDR3 sequences listed, 7.2% were seen once. The sample here was PBMCs from blood, taken less than 30 months after vaccination. These receptors originate from a man aged 45 to 75 who received an inactivated influenza vaccine.

Ten or more counts support this clonotype. The CDR3 reads CAISPGLAVNEQFF. The DNA of the CDR3 is TGTGCCATCAGTCCGGGACTAGCGGTTAATGAGCAGTTCTTC. The V gene is TRBV10-3, the J gene TRBJ2-1; 11 bases are shared with TRBD2. The germline V gene has CDR1 ENHRY and CDR2 SYGVKD. Trimming took 5 bases from V and 7 from J; bases not matched to a gene: 4. CDR3 length: 14 amino acids.

This clonotype was recorded many times. The chain is built from TRBV12-5 and TRBJ2-7, with D uncertain. The V gene's germline CDR1 is LGHNT and CDR2 FRNRAP. Trimming left V 2 bases short and J 3 bases short, with 8 bases between. This CDR3 comprises 13 residues. The CDR3 reads CASGLLQDYEQYF. The CDR3, as DNA: TGTGCTAGTGGTTTGCTTCAGGACTACGAGCAGTACTTC.

This clonotype was recorded many times. The rearrangement uses TRBV4-1 and TRBJ2-2; TRBD1 agrees at 8 bases. V trimming: 6 bases; J trimming: 4 bases; junction bases outside the gene matches: 7. Germline V gene data show CDR1 as MGHRA and CDR2 as YSYEKL. The CDR3 is 15 amino acids. CDR3 sequence (DNA): TGCGCCAGCAGACCGGGACAGGTGGGCACCGGGGAGCTGTTTTTT. It specifies CASRPGQVGTGELFF.

This clonotype was seen a few times. The genes are TRBV20-1 and TRBJ1-5; 7 nucleotides line up with TRBD1. Trimming cost V 6 bases and J 2 bases; bases outside gene matches: 4. The germline V gene has CDR1 DFQATT and CDR2 SNEGSKA (reference sequence). The length of the CDR3 is 13 residues. CDR3 amino acids: CSADRDRNQPQHF. In DNA form, the CDR3 reads TGCAGTGCCGACAGGGACCGCAATCAGCCCCAGCATTTT.

The V and J genes are TRBV9 and TRBJ2-3, with TRBD2 matching over 9 bases. V shed 2 bases, J shed 2 bases, and the junction held 6 bases outside the gene matches. Germline loops: CDR1 SGDLS, CDR2 YYNGEE. This CDR3 is built from 16 residues. CDR3 sequence: CASSVGTSSLTDTQYF. The CDR3 DNA reads TGTGCCAGCAGCGTGGGGACTAGCTCCCTCACAGATACGCAGTATTTT. Complete variable domain (other parts from reference TRBV9 and TRBJ2-3): DSGVTQTPKHLITATGQRVTLRCSPRSGDLSVYWYQQSLDQGLQFLIQYYNGEERAKGNILERFSAQQFPDLHSELNLSSLELGDSALYFCASSVGTSSLTDTQYFGPGTRLTVL.

Many counts were recorded for this clonotype. CDR3 in amino acids: CASSRAGTEETQYF. CDR3 coding DNA: TGTGCCAGCAGTCGGGCCGGGACGGAAGAGACCCAGTACTTC. The chain links TRBV12-3 or TRBV12-4 to TRBJ2-5; D tentatively reads TRBD1 or TRBD2 (5 bases each). This CDR3 contains 14 residues. Trimming took off 5 bases at V and 3 bases at J, with 13 bases between the two ends.

This clonotype was observed a few times. The genes are TRBV11-3 and TRBJ2-1, with D hard to call. Looked up from germline, CDR1 is SGHNT and CDR2 is YENEEA. CDR3 length equals 13 residues. V was pared by 4 bases and J by 4 bases, with 8 bases between. CDR3 coding DNA: TGTGCCAGCAGCTCGCCCGGGTACAATGAGCAGTTCTTC. Amino acid sequence: CASSSPGYNEQFF.

This rearrangement joins TRBV28 to TRBJ2-7, with TRBD2 as a possible D gene (6 bases). Germline V gene sequence: CDR1 MDHEN, CDR2 SYDVKM. The CDR3 is made up of 15 amino acids. V was clipped by 6 bases and J by 3 bases, with 18 bases between them. The DNA for the CDR3 is TGTGCCAGCAGGGGAGTGGTGGACTACGGCTACGAGCAGTACTTC. This translates into CASRGVVDYGYEQYF.

This clonotype was counted many times. The CDR3 protein is CASSYTDTQYF. The CDR3, as DNA: TGTGCCAGCAGCTACACAGATACGCAGTATTTT. This sequence joins TRBV14 and TRBJ2-3, with no clear D. V lost 5 bases, J lost 2 bases, and 2 bases lay in between. This CDR3 has 11 amino acids. Germline V gene data show CDR1 as SGHDN and CDR2 as FVKESK.

Ten or more counts support this clonotype. This chain links TRBV20-1 with TRBJ1-1, with D possibly being TRBD1 (5 bases). From germline, CDR1 is DFQATT and CDR2 SNEGSKA (reference sequence). The CDR3 has 14 amino acids. V lost 4 bases and J 1 base, leaving 13 bases between the germline ends. CDR3 sequence: CSATQDGKNTEAFF. The CDR3 DNA reads as TGCAGTGCTACACAGGACGGAAAGAACACTGAAGCTTTCTTT.

The chain couples TRBV20-1 to TRBJ1-5, with a possible D match to TRBD1 (6 bases). The germline gives CDR1 DFQATT, CDR2 SNEGSKA (reference sequence). This CDR3 contains 12 residues. Deletions cut 5 bases from V and 6 bases from J, with 11 bases between. The CDR3 nucleotides are TGCAGTGCTCAGGGGATCGGTCAGCCCCAGCATTTT. Its protein product is CSAQGIGQPQHF.

Ten or more counts support this clonotype. The chain recombines TRBV7-9 with TRBJ2-1; D may be TRBD1 (5 bases). The CDR3 sequence is 15 residues long. Trimming stripped 5 bases from V and 1 base from J, with 12 bases between. Germline CDR1 reads SEHNR; CDR2 reads FQNEAQ (reference sequence). In DNA, the CDR3 is TGTGCCAGCAGCCCGGACACCGGGTCCTACAATGAGCAGTTCTTC. It specifies CASSPDTGSYNEQFF. Combining the CDR3 with reference TRBV7-9 and TRBJ2-1 gives the whole variable domain DTGVSQNPRHKITKRGQNVTFRCDPISEHNRLYWYRQTLGQGPEFLTYFQNEAQLEKSRLLSDRFSAERPKGSFSTLEIQRTEQGDSAMYLCASSPDTGSYNEQFFGPGTRLTVL.

Only a few counts were recorded for this clonotype. The chain couples TRBV11-1 to TRBJ1-4; D is unresolved. Germline CDR1 SGHAT, CDR2 FQDESV (reference sequence). The CDR3 covers 18 residues. V lost 5 bases to trimming and J lost 0 bases, with 19 bases between them. In DNA form, the CDR3 reads TGTGCCAGCAGCCACTTAGTTAAGAAGATGACAACTAATGAAAAACTGTTTTTT. It specifies CASSHLVKKMTTNEKLFF. Drawing the rest from reference TRBV11-1 and TRBJ1-4, the complete variable domain is EAEVAQSPRYKITEKSQAVAFWCDPISGHATLYWYRQILGQGPELLVQFQDESVVDDSQLPKDRFSAERLKGVDSTLKIQPAELGDSAMYLCASSHLVKKMTTNEKLFFGSGTQLSVL.

This clonotype came up many times. The chain uses TRBV11-2 and TRBJ2-7; 12 bases are a match to TRBD2. In germline, CDR1 is SGHAT, CDR2 FQNNGV. The CDR3 has 15 residues. V lost 0 bases, J lost 6 bases, and 3 bases stayed unmatched. The chain's CDR3 is CASSLDRLAGAEQYF. The DNA of the CDR3 is TGTGCCAGCAGCTTAGATAGACTAGCGGGGGCCGAGCAGTACTTC.

J is TRBJ2-5 and V is TRBV12-3 or TRBV12-4; a weak D match, TRBD2 (6 bases). The CDR3 is 15 residues long. V was trimmed by 6 bases and J by 5 bases, leaving 19 bases between them. CDR3 nucleotide sequence: TGTGCCAGCAGGTCCCCGGAGGGGCGCCGGGAGACCCAGTACTTC. Amino acids: CASRSPEGRRETQYF.

The table lists this clonotype with a few counts. V gene TRBV7-2 combines with J gene TRBJ2-1, with D perhaps matching TRBD1 (6 bases). This CDR3 contains 15 residues. Germline V gene sequence: CDR1 SGHTA, CDR2 FQGNSA. V dropped 1 base and J dropped 5 bases, with 12 bases sitting between them. The CDR3 here is CASSLGSGQNNEQFF. In DNA, the CDR3 is TGTGCCAGCAGCTTAGGTTCAGGACAGAACAATGAGCAGTTCTTC. The whole variable domain, filled in from reference TRBV7-2 and TRBJ2-1, reads GAGVSQSPSNKVTEKGKDVELRCDPISGHTALYWYRQSLGQGLEFLIYFQGNSAPDKSGLPSDRFSAERTGGSVSTLTIQRTQQEDSAVYLCASSLGSGQNNEQFFGPGTRLTVL.

Only a few counts were recorded for this clonotype. The rearrangement joins TRBV28 to TRBJ2-1, with TRBD2 identical over 7 bases. The CDR3 is 16 amino acids. Germline-derived CDR1 and CDR2 are MDHEN and SYDVKM. V gave up 4 bases and J gave up 1 base; unmatched junction bases: 7. This CDR3 reads CASSSNSGSSYNEQFF. DNA of the CDR3: TGTGCCAGCAGTTCGAATAGCGGGTCTTCCTACAATGAGCAGTTCTTC.

This clonotype was observed at least ten times. The CDR3 nucleotides read TGCGCCAGCGCGCAGGGTGTCCCATACGAGCAGTACTTC. Protein sequence: CASAQGVPYEQYF. The genes are TRBV4-3 and TRBJ2-7; D may be TRBD1 (5 bases). The CDR3 totals 13 residues. V lost 8 bases and J lost 4, with 15 bases in between. Looked up from germline, CDR1 is LGHNA and CDR2 is YSLEER.

The V and J genes are TRBV27 and TRBJ2-2; 11 positions match TRBD1. There are 17 residues in the CDR3. Germline CDR1 MNHEY, CDR2 SMNVEV (reference sequence). V dropped 6 bases and J dropped 6; count of bases not matched to a gene: 12. The CDR3 sequence: CASRRGQGGGRAGELFF. CDR3 DNA: TGTGCCAGCAGGCGGGGACAGGGGGGTGGAAGGGCCGGGGAGCTGTTTTTT.

The chain carries TRBV4-1 and TRBJ2-3; no clear D. Germline V gene data show CDR1 as MGHRA and CDR2 as YSYEKL. The germline V and J ends were trimmed by 1 base and 4 bases, with 6 bases remaining between them. This CDR3 is 13 amino acids long. CDR3 loop: CASSQAAPDTQYF. The CDR3 DNA follows: TGCGCCAGCAGCCAAGCAGCGCCAGATACGCAGTATTTT.

The chain combines TRBV7-9 with TRBJ1-1; no definite D call. This CDR3 is 14 amino acids long. Trimming left V 6 bases short and J 4 bases short, with 15 bases between. Germline-derived CDR1 and CDR2 are SEHNR and FQNEAQ (reference sequence). The CDR3 is CASRGRVRGTEAFF. The CDR3, as DNA: TGTGCCAGCAGAGGACGGGTCCGGGGCACTGAAGCTTTCTTT.

The sample holds a few counts of this clonotype. V is TRBV7-2 and J is TRBJ2-1; 12 nucleotides match TRBD2. Germline CDR1 is SGHTA and CDR2 is FQGNSA. The V gene end was trimmed by 6 bases and the J gene end by 10 bases; junction bases not matched to a gene: 10. The CDR3 runs to 15 residues. CDR3 in DNA: TGTGCCAGCAGAGGGGTTTTAGGACTAGCGGGAGAGCAGTTCTTC. Translating it yields CASRGVLGLAGEQFF.

This clonotype occurred a few times. This rearrangement joins TRBV6-1 to TRBJ2-7; a possible D gene is TRBD2 (6 bases). The germline V gene has CDR1 MNHNS and CDR2 SASEGT. This CDR3 has 11 residues. V lost 2 bases and J lost 12, with 11 bases in between. CDR3 nucleotides: TGTGCCAGCAGTGAAATGGCGGGATGGTACTTC. Protein: CASSEMAGWYF.

The CDR3 spells CASSLQLTNEQFF. Here the CDR3 DNA reads TGTGCCAGCAGTTTACAACTGACTAATGAGCAGTTCTTC. V is TRBV28 and J is TRBJ2-1; D is ambiguous. The germline V and J ends were trimmed by 2 bases and 7 bases, with 9 bases remaining between them. The CDR3 consists of 13 residues. Germline loops: CDR1 MDHEN, CDR2 SYDVKM.